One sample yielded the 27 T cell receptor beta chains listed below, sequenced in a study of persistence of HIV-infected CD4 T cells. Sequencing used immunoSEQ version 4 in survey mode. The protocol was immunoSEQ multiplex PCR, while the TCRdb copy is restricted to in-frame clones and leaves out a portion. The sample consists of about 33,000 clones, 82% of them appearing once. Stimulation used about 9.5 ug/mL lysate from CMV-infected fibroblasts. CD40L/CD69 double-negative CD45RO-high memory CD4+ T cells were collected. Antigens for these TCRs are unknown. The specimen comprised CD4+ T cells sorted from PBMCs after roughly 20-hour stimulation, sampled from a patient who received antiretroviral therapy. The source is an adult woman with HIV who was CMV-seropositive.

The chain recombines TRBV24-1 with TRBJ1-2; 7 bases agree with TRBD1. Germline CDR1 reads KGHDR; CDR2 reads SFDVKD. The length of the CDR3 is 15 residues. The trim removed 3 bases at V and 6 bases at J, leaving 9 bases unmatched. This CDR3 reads CATSDPSGGWDGYTF. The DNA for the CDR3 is TGTGCCACCAGTGATCCATCAGGGGGATGGGATGGCTACACCTTC.

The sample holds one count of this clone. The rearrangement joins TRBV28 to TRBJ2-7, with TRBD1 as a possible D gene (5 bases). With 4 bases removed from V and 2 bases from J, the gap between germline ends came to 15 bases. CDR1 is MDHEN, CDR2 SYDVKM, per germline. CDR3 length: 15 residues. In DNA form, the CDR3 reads TGTGCCAGCAGTTCCAGGGCGTTAGGAGCCTACGAGCAGTACTTC. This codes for CASSSRALGAYEQYF.

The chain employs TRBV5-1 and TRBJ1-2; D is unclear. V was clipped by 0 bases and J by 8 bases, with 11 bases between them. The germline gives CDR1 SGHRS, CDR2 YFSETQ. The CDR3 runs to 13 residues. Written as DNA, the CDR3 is TGCGCCAGCAGCTTGGACAGCCGCGTAGGCTACACCTTC. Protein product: CASSLDSRVGYTF.

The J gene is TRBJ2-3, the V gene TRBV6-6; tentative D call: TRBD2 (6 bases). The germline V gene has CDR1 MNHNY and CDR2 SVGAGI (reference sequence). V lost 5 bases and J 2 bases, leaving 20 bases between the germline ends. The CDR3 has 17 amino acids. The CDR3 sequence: CASSHTLGLTYTDTQYF. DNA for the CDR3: TGTGCCAGCAGTCACACGTTGGGACTTACATACACAGATACGCAGTATTTT.

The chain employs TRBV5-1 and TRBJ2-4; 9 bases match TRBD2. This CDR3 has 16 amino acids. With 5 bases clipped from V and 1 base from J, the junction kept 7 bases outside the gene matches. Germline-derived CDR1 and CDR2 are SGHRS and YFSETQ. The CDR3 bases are TGCGCCAGCAGGGAGCTAGCGGGGTCGGCCAAAAACATTCAGTACTTC. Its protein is CASRELAGSAKNIQYF.

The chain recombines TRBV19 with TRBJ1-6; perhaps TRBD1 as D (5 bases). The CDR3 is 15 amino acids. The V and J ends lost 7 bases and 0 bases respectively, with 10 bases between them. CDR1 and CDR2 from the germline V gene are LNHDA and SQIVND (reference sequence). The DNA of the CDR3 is TGTGCCAGTACAGACAGCAGCTCCTATAATTCACCCCTCCACTTT. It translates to CASTDSSSYNSPLHF.

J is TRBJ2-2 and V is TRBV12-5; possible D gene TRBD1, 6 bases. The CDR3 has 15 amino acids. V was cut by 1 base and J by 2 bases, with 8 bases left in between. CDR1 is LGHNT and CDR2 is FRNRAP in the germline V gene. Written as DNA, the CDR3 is TGTGCTAGTGGTTTGGGACAGGCTAACACCGGGGAGCTGTTTTTT. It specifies CASGLGQANTGELFF.

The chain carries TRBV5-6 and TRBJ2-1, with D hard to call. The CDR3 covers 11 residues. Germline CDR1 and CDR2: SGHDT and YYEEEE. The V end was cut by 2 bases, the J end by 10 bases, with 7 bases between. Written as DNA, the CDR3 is TGTGCCAGCAGCTTCGCGCAAGAGCAGTTCTTC. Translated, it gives CASSFAQEQFF.

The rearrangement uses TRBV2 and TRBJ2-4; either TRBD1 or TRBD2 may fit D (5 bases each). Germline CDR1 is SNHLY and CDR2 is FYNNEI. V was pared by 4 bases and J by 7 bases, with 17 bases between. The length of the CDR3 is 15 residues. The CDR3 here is CASSVLPTEGNIQYF. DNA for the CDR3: TGTGCCAGCAGTGTTCTCCCAACTGAGGGGAACATTCAGTACTTC.

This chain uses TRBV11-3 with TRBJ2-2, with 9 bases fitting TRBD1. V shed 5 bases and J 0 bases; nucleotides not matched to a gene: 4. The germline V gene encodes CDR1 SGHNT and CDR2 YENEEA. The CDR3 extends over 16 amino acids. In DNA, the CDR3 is TGTGCCAGCAGCCTTGGGACAGGGACGAACACCGGGGAGCTGTTTTTT. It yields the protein CASSLGTGTNTGELFF.

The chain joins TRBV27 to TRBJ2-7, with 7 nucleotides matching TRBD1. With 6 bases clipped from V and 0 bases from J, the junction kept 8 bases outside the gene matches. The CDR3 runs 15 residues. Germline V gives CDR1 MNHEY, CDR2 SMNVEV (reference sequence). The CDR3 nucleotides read TGTGCCAGCAGGGTAGACAGGGCGGGCTCCTACGAGCAGTACTTC. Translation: CASRVDRAGSYEQYF.

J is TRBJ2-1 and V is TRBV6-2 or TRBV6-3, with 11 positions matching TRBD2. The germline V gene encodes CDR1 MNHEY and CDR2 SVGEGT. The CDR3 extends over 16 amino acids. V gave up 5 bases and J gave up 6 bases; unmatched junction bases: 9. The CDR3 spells CASSPELAGVGNEQFF. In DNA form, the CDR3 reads TGTGCCAGCAGTCCGGAACTAGCGGGGGTAGGCAATGAGCAGTTCTTC.

The CDR3 coding sequence is TGTGCCAGCAGTTTACAGACCGGGACCCAGTACTTC. This codes for CASSLQTGTQYF. The chain carries TRBV12-3 or TRBV12-4 and TRBJ2-5; D is uncertain. This CDR3 is 12 amino acids long. V was cut by 2 bases and J by 7 bases, with 8 bases left in between.

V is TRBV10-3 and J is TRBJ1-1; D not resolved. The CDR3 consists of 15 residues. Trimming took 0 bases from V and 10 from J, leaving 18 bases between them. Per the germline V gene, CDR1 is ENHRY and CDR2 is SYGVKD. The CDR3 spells CAISESIGQISGAFF. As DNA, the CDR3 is TGTGCCATCAGTGAGTCGATTGGGCAGATAAGCGGAGCTTTCTTT.

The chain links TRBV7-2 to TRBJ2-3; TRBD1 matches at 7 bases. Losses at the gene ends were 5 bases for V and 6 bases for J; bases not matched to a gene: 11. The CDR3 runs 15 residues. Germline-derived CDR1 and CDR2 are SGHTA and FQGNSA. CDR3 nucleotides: TGTGCCAGCAGCCCCAGGGGGTGGTCAACGGATACGCAGTATTTT. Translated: CASSPRGWSTDTQYF.

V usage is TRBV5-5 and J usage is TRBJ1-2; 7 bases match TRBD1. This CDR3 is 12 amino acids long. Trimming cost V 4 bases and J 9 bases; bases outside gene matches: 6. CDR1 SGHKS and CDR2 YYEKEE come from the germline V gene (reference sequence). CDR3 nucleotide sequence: TGTGCCAGCAGCCCGAGGACAGGAAGCTACACCTTC. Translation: CASSPRTGSYTF.

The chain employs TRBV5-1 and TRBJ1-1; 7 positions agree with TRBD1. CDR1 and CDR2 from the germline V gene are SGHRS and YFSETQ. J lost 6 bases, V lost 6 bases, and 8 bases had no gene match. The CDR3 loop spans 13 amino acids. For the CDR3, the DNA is TGCGCCAGCACCCCACAGGGGAGGGCTGAAGCTTTCTTT. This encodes CASTPQGRAEAFF.

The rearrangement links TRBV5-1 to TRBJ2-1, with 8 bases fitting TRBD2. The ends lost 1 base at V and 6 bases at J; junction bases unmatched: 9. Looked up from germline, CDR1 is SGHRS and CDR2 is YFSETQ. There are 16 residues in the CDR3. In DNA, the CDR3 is TGCGCCAGCAGCTTGCTGGCTAGCGGGCTTCCCAATGAGCAGTTCTTC. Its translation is CASSLLASGLPNEQFF.

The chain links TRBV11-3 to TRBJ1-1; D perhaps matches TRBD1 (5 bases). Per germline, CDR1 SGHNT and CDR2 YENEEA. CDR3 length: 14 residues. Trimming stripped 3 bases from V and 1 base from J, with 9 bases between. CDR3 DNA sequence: TGTGCCAGCAGCTTCAGGGCCCAGAACACTGAAGCTTTCTTT. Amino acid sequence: CASSFRAQNTEAFF.

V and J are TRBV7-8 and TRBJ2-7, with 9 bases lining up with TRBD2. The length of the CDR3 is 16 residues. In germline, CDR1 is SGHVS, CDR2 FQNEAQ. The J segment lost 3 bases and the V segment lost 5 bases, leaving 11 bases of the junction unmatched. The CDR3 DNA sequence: TGTGCCAGCAGCCCCGGGCTAGCGGGGCGTTACTACGAGCAGTACTTC. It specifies CASSPGLAGRYYEQYF. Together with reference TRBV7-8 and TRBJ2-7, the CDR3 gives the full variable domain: GAGVSQSPRYKVAKRGQDVALRCDPISGHVSLFWYQQALGQGPEFLTYFQNEAQLDKSGLPSDRFFAERPEGSVSTLKIQRTQQEDSAVYLCASSPGLAGRYYEQYFGPGTRLTVT.

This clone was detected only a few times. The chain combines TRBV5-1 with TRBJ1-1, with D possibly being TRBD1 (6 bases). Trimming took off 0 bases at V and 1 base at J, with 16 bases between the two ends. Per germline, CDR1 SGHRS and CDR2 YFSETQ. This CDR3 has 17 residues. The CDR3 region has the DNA TGCGCCAGCAGCTTGGGCGCGGGGGGCAACCCGAACACTGAAGCTTTCTTT. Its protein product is CASSLGAGGNPNTEAFF.

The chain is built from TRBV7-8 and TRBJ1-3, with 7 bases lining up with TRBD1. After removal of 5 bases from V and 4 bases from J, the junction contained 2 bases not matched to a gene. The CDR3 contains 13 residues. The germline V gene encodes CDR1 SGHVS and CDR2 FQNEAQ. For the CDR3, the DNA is TGTGCCAGCAGCACGGACAGGGGAAACACCATATATTTT. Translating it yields CASSTDRGNTIYF. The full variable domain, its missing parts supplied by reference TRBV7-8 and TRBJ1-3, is GAGVSQSPRYKVAKRGQDVALRCDPISGHVSLFWYQQALGQGPEFLTYFQNEAQLDKSGLPSDRFFAERPEGSVSTLKIQRTQQEDSAVYLCASSTDRGNTIYFGEGSWLTVV.

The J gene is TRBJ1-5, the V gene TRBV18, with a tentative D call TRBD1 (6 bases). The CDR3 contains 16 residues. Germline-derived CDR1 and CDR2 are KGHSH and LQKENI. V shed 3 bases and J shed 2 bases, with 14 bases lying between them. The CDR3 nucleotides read TGTGCCAGCTCACCCTACGGGGGGGGGCGCAATCAGCCCCAGCATTTT. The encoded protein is CASSPYGGGRNQPQHF.

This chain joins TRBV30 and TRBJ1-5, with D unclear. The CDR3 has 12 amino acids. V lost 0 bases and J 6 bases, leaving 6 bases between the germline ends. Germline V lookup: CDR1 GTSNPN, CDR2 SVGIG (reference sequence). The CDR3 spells CAWSVGFQPQHF. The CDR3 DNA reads TGTGCCTGGAGTGTAGGGTTTCAGCCCCAGCATTTT. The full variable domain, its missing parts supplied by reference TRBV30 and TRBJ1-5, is SQTIHQWPATLVQPVGSPLSLECTVEGTSNPNLYWYRQAAGRGLQLLFYSVGIGQISSEVPQNLSASRPQDRQFILSSKKLLLSDSGFYLCAWSVGFQPQHFGDGTRLSIL.

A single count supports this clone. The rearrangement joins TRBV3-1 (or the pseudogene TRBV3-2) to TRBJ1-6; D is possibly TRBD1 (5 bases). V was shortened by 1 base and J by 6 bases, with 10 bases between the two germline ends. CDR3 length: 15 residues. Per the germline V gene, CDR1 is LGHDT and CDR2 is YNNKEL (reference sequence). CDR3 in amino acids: CASSQGGIFNSPLHF. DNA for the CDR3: TGTGCCAGCAGCCAAGGGGGGATCTTTAATTCACCCCTCCACTTT.

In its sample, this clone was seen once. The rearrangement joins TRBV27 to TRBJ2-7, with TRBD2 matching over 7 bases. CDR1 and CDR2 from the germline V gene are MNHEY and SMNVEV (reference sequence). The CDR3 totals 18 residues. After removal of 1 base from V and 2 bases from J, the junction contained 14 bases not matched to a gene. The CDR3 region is CASSLYSAGGDRAYEQYF. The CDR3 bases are TGTGCCAGCAGTTTATACTCCGCTGGGGGGGATAGGGCCTACGAGCAGTACTTC.

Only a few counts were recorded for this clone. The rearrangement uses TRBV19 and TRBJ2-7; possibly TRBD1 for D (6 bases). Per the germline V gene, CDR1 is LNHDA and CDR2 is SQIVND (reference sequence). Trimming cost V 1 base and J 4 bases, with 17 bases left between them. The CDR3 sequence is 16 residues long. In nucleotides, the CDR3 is TGTGCCAGTAGTATAGGGGGGACACGGCGCGTGTACGAGCAGTACTTC. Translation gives CASSIGGTRRVYEQYF.